Here is one TCR beta chain with its context. Profiled with immunoSEQ multiplex PCR; TCRdb holds only in-frame clones, not every one. Of more than 85,000 clones listed, about 88% are singletons. The source of the sample is a study of T cell responses to AZD1222 COVID-19 vaccine. V dropped 1 base and J dropped 5 bases, with 5 bases sitting between them. The V gene's germline CDR1 is LGHDT and CDR2 YNNKEL (reference sequence). The CDR3 runs 12 residues. Here the sequenced sample was peripheral blood, taken on day 0 of AZD1222 vaccination. This TCR derives from an adult in good health. This chain uses TRBV3-1 (or the pseudogene TRBV3-2) with TRBJ1-1; D unclear. This CDR3 reads CASSQVGTEAFF. As DNA, the CDR3 is TGTGCCAGCAGCCAAGTCGGAACTGAAGCTTTCTTT.